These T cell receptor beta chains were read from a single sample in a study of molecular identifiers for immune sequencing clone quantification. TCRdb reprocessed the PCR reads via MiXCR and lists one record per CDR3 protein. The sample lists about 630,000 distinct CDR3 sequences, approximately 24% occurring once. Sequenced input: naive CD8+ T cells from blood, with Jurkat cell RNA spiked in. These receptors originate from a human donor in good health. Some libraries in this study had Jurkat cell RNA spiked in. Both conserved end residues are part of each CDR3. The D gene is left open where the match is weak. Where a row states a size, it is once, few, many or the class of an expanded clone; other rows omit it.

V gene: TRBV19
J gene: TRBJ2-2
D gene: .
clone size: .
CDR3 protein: CASTGGANTGELFF
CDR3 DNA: TGTGCCAGTACGGGGGGCGCGAACACCGGGGAGCTGTTTTTT

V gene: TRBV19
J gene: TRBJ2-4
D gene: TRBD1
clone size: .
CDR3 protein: CASSMGDRAAKNIQYF
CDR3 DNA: TGTGCCAGTAGTATGGGGGACAGGGCGGCCAAAAACATTCAGTACTTC

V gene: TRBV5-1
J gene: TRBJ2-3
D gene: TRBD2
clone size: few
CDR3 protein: CASSFQSLAVGDTQYF
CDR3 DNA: TGCGCCAGCAGCTTTCAATCACTAGCGGTAGGAGATACGCAGTATTTT

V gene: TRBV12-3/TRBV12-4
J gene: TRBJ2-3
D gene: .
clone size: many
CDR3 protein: CASRLGVVTQYF
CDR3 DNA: TGTGCCAGCAGGTTGGGCGTTGTTACGCAGTATTTT

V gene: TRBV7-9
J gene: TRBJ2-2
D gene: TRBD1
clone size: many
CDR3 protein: CASSSLFPRGTGELFF
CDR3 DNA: TGTGCCAGCAGTTCCCTATTCCCCAGGGGGACCGGGGAGCTGTTTTTT

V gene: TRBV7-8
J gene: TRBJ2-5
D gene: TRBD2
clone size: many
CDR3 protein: CATAGLAGAEQETQYF
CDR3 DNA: TGTGCCACCGCCGGACTAGCGGGGGCCGAACAAGAGACCCAGTACTTC

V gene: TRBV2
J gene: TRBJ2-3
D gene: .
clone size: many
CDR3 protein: CASSDEGARGARTDTQYF
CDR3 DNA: TGTGCCAGCAGTGATGAAGGAGCACGGGGGGCACGCACAGATACGCAGTATTTT

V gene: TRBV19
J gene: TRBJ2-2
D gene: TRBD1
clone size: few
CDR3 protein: CASSIHNRGPGTGELFF
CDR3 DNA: TGTGCCAGTAGTATTCATAACAGGGGGCCTGGCACCGGGGAGCTGTTTTTT

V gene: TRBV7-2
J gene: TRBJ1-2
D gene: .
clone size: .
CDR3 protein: CASSLGGDYGYTF
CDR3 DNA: TGTGCCAGCAGCTTAGGGGGCGACTATGGCTACACCTTC

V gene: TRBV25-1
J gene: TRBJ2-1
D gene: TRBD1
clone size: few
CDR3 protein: CASSVGQGISTSCNEQFF
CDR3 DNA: TGTGCCAGCAGCGTTGGACAGGGTATCAGCACCTCATGTAATGAGCAGTTCTTC

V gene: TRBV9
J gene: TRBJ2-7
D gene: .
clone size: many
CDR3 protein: CASSPEGDSAPEQYF
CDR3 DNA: TGTGCCAGCAGCCCAGAGGGGGACTCAGCGCCCGAGCAGTACTTC

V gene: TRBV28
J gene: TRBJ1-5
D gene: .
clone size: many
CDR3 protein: CASSSPVRTDSNQPQHF
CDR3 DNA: TGTGCCAGCAGTTCGCCTGTCAGGACAGATAGCAATCAGCCCCAGCATTTT

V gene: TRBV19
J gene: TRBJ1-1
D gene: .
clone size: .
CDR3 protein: CASSMNQGLNTEAFF
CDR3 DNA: TGTGCCAGTAGTATGAATCAGGGTCTGAACACTGAAGCTTTCTTT

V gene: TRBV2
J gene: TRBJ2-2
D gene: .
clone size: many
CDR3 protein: CASSQTVNTGELFF
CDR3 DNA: TGTGCCAGCTCCCAGACAGTGAACACCGGGGAGCTGTTTTTT

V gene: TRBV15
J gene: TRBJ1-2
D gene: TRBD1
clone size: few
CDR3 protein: CATSVEQGVYGYTF
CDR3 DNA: TGTGCCACCAGCGTTGAACAGGGGGTCTATGGCTACACCTTC

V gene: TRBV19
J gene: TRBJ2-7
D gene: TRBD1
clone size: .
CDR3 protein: CASSTGTGIPYEQYF
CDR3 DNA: TGTGCCAGTAGTACCGGGACAGGGATCCCCTACGAGCAGTACTTC

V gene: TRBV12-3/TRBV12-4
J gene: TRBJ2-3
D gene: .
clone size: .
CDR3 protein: CASTVGDTQYF
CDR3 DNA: TGTGCCAGCACCGTCGGGGATACGCAGTATTTT

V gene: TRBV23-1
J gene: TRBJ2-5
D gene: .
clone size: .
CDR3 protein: CASSCDPGETQYF
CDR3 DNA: TGCGCCAGCAGTTGCGACCCCGGGGAGACCCAGTACTTC

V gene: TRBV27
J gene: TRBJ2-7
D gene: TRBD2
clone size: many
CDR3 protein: CASSPQGVSKRESYEQYF
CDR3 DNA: TGTGCCAGCAGTCCCCAAGGGGTGAGCAAGCGGGAGAGTTACGAGCAGTACTTC

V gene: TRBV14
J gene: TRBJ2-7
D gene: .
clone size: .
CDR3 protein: CASSPRDTYYEQYF
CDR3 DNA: TGTGCCAGCAGCCCTCGGGACACCTACTACGAGCAGTACTTC

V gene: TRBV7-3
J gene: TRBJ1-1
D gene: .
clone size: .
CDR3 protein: CASSDTSPPRWGTEAFF
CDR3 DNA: TGTGCCAGCAGCGACACCTCCCCGCCCAGGTGGGGCACTGAAGCTTTCTTT

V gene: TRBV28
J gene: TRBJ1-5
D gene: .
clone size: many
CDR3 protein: CASSLVSPGANQPQHF
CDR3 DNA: TGTGCCAGCAGTTTGGTCTCTCCGGGGGCGAATCAGCCCCAGCATTTT

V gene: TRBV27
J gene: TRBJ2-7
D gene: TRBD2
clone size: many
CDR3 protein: CASSLSGLAAYEQYF
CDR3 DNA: TGTGCCAGCAGTTTATCGGGACTAGCGGCCTACGAGCAGTACTTC

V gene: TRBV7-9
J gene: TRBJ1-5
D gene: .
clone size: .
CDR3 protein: CASSHTAGHVNQPQHF
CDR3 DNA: TGTGCCAGCAGTCACACCGCGGGACACGTCAATCAGCCCCAGCATTTT

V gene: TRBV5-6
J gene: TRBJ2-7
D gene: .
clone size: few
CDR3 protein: CASSLAGRSREQYF
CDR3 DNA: TGTGCCAGCAGCTTGGCCGGCAGGTCGAGAGAGCAGTACTTC

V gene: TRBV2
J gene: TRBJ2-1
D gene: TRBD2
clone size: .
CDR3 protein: CASSGDGTSGRSSEQFF
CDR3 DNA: TGTGCCAGCAGCGGTGACGGGACTAGCGGGAGGTCCAGTGAGCAGTTCTTC

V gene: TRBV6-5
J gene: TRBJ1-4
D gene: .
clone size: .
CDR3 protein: CASSYWSMGEKLFF
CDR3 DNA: TGTGCCAGCAGTTACTGGTCGATGGGTGAAAAACTGTTTTTT

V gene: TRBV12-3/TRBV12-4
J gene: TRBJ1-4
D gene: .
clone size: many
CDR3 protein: CASTSSGSANEKLFF
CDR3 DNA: TGTGCCAGCACATCCTCCGGGTCGGCAAATGAAAAACTGTTTTTT

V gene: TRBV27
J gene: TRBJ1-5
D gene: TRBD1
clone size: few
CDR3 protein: CASSSLTGNINQPQHF
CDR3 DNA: TGTGCCAGCAGTTCCCTGACAGGGAATATCAATCAGCCCCAGCATTTT

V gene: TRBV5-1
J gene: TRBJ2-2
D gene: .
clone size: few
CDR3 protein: CASSQPGTGELFF
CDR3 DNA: TGCGCCAGCAGCCAACCGGGGACCGGGGAGCTGTTTTTT

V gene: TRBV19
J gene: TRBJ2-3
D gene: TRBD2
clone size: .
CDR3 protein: CASRTGTRGTDTQYF
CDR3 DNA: TGTGCCAGTAGAACCGGGACTAGGGGGACAGATACGCAGTATTTT

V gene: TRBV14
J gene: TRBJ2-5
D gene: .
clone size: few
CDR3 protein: CASSQEFGETQYF
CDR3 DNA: TGTGCCAGCAGCCAAGAGTTTGGAGAGACCCAGTACTTC

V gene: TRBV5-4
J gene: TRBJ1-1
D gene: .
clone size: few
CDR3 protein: CASFGASDTEAFF
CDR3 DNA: TGTGCCAGCTTTGGGGCGTCGGACACTGAAGCTTTCTTT

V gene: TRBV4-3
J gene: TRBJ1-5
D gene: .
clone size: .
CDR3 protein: CAGSQGVSETNQPQHF
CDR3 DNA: TGCGCCGGCAGCCAAGGAGTGTCAGAAACCAATCAGCCCCAGCATTTT

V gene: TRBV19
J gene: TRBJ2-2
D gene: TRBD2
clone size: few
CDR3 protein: CASSGGGGRKTGELFF
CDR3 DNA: TGTGCCAGTAGTGGCGGGGGCGGGAGGAAGACCGGGGAGCTGTTTTTT

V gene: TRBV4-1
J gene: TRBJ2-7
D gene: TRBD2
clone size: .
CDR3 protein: CASSQETQRGLSSYEQYF
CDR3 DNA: TGCGCCAGCAGCCAAGAAACCCAGCGGGGATTAAGCTCCTACGAGCAGTACTTC

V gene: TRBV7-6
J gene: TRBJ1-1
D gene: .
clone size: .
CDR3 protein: CASSLGPPGTGAFF
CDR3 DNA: TGTGCCAGCAGCTTAGGGCCGCCGGGGACCGGAGCTTTCTTT

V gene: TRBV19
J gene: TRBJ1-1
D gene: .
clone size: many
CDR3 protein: CASSLLFASNTEAFF
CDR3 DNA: TGTGCCAGTTCGCTACTTTTCGCATCCAACACTGAAGCTTTCTTT

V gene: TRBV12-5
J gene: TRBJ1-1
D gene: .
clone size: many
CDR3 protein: CASGLVLGLNTEAFF
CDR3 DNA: TGTGCTAGTGGTTTGGTATTGGGGTTGAACACTGAAGCTTTCTTT

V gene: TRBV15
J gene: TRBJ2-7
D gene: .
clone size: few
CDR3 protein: CATSRDHWAQEGYEQYF
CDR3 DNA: TGTGCCACCAGCAGAGATCATTGGGCACAGGAGGGCTACGAGCAGTACTTC

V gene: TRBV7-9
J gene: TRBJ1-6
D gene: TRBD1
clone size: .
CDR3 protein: CGSSPQTGWGNSPLHF
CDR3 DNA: TGTGGCAGCAGCCCTCAGACAGGGTGGGGAAATTCACCCCTCCACTTT

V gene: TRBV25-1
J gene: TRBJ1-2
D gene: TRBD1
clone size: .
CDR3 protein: CASSELAPGQGRAYGYTF
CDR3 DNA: TGTGCCAGCAGTGAATTAGCCCCGGGACAGGGCCGGGCCTATGGCTACACCTTC